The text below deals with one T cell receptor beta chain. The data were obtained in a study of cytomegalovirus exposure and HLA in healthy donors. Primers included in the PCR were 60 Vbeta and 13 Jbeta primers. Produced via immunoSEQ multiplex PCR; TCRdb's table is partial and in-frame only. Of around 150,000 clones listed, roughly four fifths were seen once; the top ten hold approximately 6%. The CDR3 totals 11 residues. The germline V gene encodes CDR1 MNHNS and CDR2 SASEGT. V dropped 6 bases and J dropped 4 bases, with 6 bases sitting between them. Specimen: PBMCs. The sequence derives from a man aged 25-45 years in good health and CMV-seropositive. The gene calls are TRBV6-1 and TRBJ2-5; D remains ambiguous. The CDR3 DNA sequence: TGTGCCAGCAGGATCGGAGAGACCCAGTACTTC. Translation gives CASRIGETQYF.